The clone carrying this TCR beta chain was seen repeatedly, ten times or more. What it recognizes is unknown. The J segment lost 16 bases and the V segment lost 3 bases, leaving 14 bases of the junction unmatched. Germline-derived CDR1 and CDR2 are MDHEN and SYDVKM. CDR3 length equals 14 residues. Pregnant or lactating patients were excluded, as were those with uncontrolled infection or other autoimmune disease. Fresh peripheral blood, approximately 10 ml, yielded the PBMCs. These data originate in a study of T cells in Graves' hyperthyroidism and ophthalmopathy. General study points: In simple terms, a model built on 13 V-J features told ophthalmopathy apart from stable hyperthyroidism. In the blood, most expanded thyroid clonotypes above 0.001 appeared as well.

Template material for amplifying TCR beta CDR3 regions consisted of RNA transcripts. Researchers ran a first-round RT-PCR on the TCR CDR3 using the HTBI primer set. TCRdb processed the multiplex PCR reads anew with MiXCR; each CDR3 protein has one entry. The data show 490,000 or so distinct CDR3 sequences, less than 20% seen once. This chain uses TRBV28 with TRBJ2-1; TRBD1 aligns across 8 bases. This sequence was found in a man in his forties or fifties with Graves' ophthalmopathy. The sequencing sample was made of blood. CDR3 amino acids: CASSFRQGALGSFF. The CDR3 region has the DNA TGTGCCAGCAGTTTCCGGCAGGGGGCACTGGGCAGTTTCTTC.